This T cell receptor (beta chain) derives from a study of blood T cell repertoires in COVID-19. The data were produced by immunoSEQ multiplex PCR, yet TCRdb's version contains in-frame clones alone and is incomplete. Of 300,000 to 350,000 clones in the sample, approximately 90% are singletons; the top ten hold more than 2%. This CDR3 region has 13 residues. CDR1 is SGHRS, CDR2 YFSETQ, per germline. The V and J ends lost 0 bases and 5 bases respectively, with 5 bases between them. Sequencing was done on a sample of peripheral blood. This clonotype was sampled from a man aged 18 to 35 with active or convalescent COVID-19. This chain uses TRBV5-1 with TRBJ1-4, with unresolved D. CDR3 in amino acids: CASSLEQNEKLFF. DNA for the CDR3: TGCGCCAGCAGCTTGGAACAAAATGAAAAACTGTTTTTT.